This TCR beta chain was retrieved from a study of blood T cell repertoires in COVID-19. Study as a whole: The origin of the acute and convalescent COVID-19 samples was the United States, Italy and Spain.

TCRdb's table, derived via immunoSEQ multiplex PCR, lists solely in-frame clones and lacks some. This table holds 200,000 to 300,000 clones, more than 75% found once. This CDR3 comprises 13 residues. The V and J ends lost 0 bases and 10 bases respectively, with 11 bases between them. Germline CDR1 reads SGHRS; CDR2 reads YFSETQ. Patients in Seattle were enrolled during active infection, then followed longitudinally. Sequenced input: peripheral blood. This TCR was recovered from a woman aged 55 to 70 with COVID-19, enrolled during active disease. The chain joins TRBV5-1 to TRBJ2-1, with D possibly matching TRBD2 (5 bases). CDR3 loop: CASSLGRSPEQFF. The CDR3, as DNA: TGCGCCAGCAGCTTGGGGAGGAGCCCCGAGCAGTTCTTC.